This T cell receptor beta chain was retrieved from a study of vaccination effects on CD4 cells after COVID-19. This table comes from immunoSEQ multiplex PCR, and its TCRdb copy is limited to in-frame clones, with some not included. The sample lists tens of thousands of clones, roughly 76% occurring once. Comment on this clone: Its antigen is not identified.

Pools of viral peptides were used by the ViraFEST assay to expand antigen-specific CD4+ T cells ahead of sequencing. The authors isolated CD4+ T cells after more than eight days of culture. Neither prior SARS-CoV-2 infection nor positive nucleocapsid antibodies were present in the vaccine recipients. Germline trimming cut 3 bases from V and 7 bases from J; bases unmatched to any gene: 4. Germline V gene lookup returns CDR1 SGHAT and CDR2 FQNNGV. The CDR3 has 14 amino acids. This sequence joins TRBV11-2 and TRBJ1-5; 9 bases align to TRBD1. Source: CD4+ T cells from PBMCs cultured with SARS-CoV-2 spike peptides, taken before COVID-19 vaccination. The clonotype originates from a human donor who received a COVID-19 vaccine. The CDR3 loop is CASSFGQGNQPQHF. The CDR3 DNA reads TGTGCCAGCAGCTTTGGACAGGGGAACCAGCCCCAGCATTTT.